These 2 T cell receptor beta chains originate from one sample sequenced in a study of vaccination and CD4 T cells after COVID-19. Scientists ran DNA taken from cultured CD4+ T cells through the Oncomine TCR Beta short-read assay for sequencing. TCRdb fed the PCR reads into MiXCR, producing one record per CDR3 protein. The table shows 20,000 to 25,000 distinct CDR3 sequences, with approximately 40% occurring only once. As to treatment: approximately 9-day PBMC culture with coronavirus spike peptide pools or control peptides (ViraFEST assay). These receptors' targets are unknown. The sample was CD4+ T cells from blood, cultured in vitro, taken before SARS-CoV-2 vaccination. The source is a human donor who had recovered from COVID-19.

Only a few counts were recorded for this clonotype. This chain links TRBV7-2 with TRBJ2-3, with 8 bases matching TRBD1. Per the germline V gene, CDR1 is SGHTA and CDR2 is FQGNSA. J lost 6 bases, V lost 5 bases, and 10 bases had no gene match. The CDR3 totals 15 residues. CDR3 amino acids: CASSTRDRSMDTQYF. The CDR3 DNA reads as TGTGCCAGCAGCACCCGGGACAGGAGCATGGATACGCAGTATTTT.

This clonotype has a handful of counts. The gene calls are TRBV20-1 and TRBJ1-1; 8 bases are shared with TRBD1. CDR1 DFQATT and CDR2 SNEGSKA come from the germline V gene (reference sequence). The ends lost 5 bases at V and 8 bases at J; junction bases unmatched: 4. The CDR3 is 11 amino acids. CDR3 amino acids: CSASRTGEAFF. CDR3 nucleotides: TGCAGTGCTTCCCGGACAGGGGAAGCTTTCTTT.